These T cell receptor beta chains were read from a single sample in a study of T cells in Graves' hyperthyroidism and ophthalmopathy. TCRdb passed the multiplex PCR reads through MiXCR, listing each CDR3 protein once. The sample lists more than 500,000 distinct CDR3 sequences; approximately 44% were seen once. Sequenced: peripheral blood or thyroid tissue (not recorded which). Every receptor here comes from an adult woman with Graves' disease, either hyperthyroidism or ophthalmopathy (not recorded which). Both conserved end residues are part of each CDR3. Each record gives: V gene, J gene, D gene, clone size, CDR3 DNA, CDR3 protein. The D gene is left open where the match is weak. Part of the rows lack a size; the others show once, few, many or a class for expanded clones.

>TRBV5-1|TRBJ2-5|.|many
TGCGCCAGCAGCCCCGGGGCAGTTCTACAAGAGACCCAGTACTTC
CASSPGAVLQETQYF
>TRBV7-6|TRBJ2-2|TRBD2|.
TGTGCCAGCAGCCCACGGGAGGTGACCGGGGAGCTGTTTTTT
CASSPREVTGELFF
>TRBV7-2|TRBJ2-5|TRBD2|.
TGTGCCAGCAGCCTCAGGGCTAGCGGGGTCAAAGAGACCCAGTACTTC
CASSLRASGVKETQYF
>TRBV2|TRBJ2-1|TRBD1|.
TGTGCCAGCGGGGACAGCTTCGAGTTCTTC
CASGDSFEFF
>TRBV20-1|TRBJ1-4|.|.
TGCAGTGCTAGAGGGGTCACAGGGAGGAAACTGTTTTTT
CSARGVTGRKLFF
>TRBV5-1|TRBJ2-2|.|many
TGCGCCAGCAGAAGGGACACCGGGGAGCTGTTTTTT
CASRRDTGELFF
>TRBV6-1|TRBJ2-6|TRBD1|.
TGTGCCAGCGTAGACAGGGGTGGGGCCAACGTCCTGACTTTC
CASVDRGGANVLTF
>TRBV7-9|TRBJ2-7|TRBD2|many
TGTGCCAGCAGCTTAGGAGCGGGAGGGCCGGAGCAGTACTTC
CASSLGAGGPEQYF
>TRBV10-2|TRBJ2-2|TRBD1|once
TGCGCCAGCTCCCTCCCTGGACAGGGGGGGGGCTTTAACGCTGGGGAGCTGTTTTTT
CASSLPGQGGGFNAGELFF
>TRBV10-2|TRBJ2-7|.|.
TGCGCCAGCGGCCGGGAACCCAGGTTGTACTTC
CASGREPRLYF
>TRBV30|TRBJ2-2|.|many
TGTGCCTGGAGAGGGGGCCGGGAGTCCGGGGAGCTGTTTTTT
CAWRGGRESGELFF
>TRBV6-6|TRBJ1-5|TRBD1|.
TGTGCCAGCAGTTACCCCCCAGGGAGGGGGCTTCAGCCCCAGCATTTT
CASSYPPGRGLQPQHF
>TRBV6-1|TRBJ1-2|TRBD1|.
TGTGCCAGCAGAGACAGGGCTGGAAACACCTTC
CASRDRAGNTF
>TRBV5-4|TRBJ2-5|.|many
TGTGCCAGCAGCTTTGCCGGGGTGATTCAAGAGACCCAGTACTTC
CASSFAGVIQETQYF
>TRBV5-1|TRBJ2-5|.|.
TGCGCCAGCAGCTTGGAAGTCAGTTTGCGGGAGACCCAGTACTTC
CASSLEVSLRETQYF
>TRBV19|TRBJ2-6|.|.
TGTGCCAGTAGTATGGGGGGGCCTGGGGCCAACGTCCTGACTTTC
CASSMGGPGANVLTF
>TRBV7-6|TRBJ1-2|TRBD1|.
TGTGCCAGCAGCTCGAGCCGGGACAGGGTTGAAACGAAAGACTATGGCTACACCTTC
CASSSSRDRVETKDYGYTF
>TRBV10-3|TRBJ2-7|TRBD1|many
TGTGCCATCAGTGATTTCCTTACCGACAGGGGCCCCGACGAGCAGTACTTC
CAISDFLTDRGPDEQYF
>TRBV7-9|TRBJ1-3|.|.
TGTGCCAGCAGCCCACACGGGCCCACTCGCGGGAACACCATATATTTT
CASSPHGPTRGNTIYF
>TRBV2|TRBJ1-2|.|.
TGTGCCAGCAGTGGATGGTCCTACGAGCAGGGCCTTACTAACTATGGCTACACCTTC
CASSGWSYEQGLTNYGYTF
>TRBV29-1|TRBJ2-5|.|.
TGCAGCTTCATAGAGGGGCGGGAGACCCAGTACTTC
CSFIEGRETQYF
>TRBV7-6|TRBJ2-3|TRBD2|many
TGTGCCAGCAGCAGCCGGATAGCGGGGGGTACTAGCACAGATACGCAGTATTTT
CASSSRIAGGTSTDTQYF
>TRBV6-5|TRBJ2-5|TRBD2|many
TGTGCCAGCAGTTCGGCTAGCGGGAGAGTACAAGAGACCCAGTACTTC
CASSSASGRVQETQYF
>TRBV2|TRBJ1-1|.|once
TGTGTCAGCAGTGTTGGGGGGGCCCTTGAAGCTTTCTTT
CVSSVGGALEAFF
>TRBV6-5|TRBJ2-7|.|many
TGTGCCAGCAGTGCTGTCAGGAGAGAAGACTACGAGCAGTACTTC
CASSAVRREDYEQYF
>TRBV14|TRBJ1-2|.|.
TGTGCCAGCAGCCAGAGCCAGGCCCGGGGCTATGGCTACACCTTC
CASSQSQARGYGYTF
>TRBV5-1|TRBJ2-7|TRBD2|.
TGCGCCAGCAGCCTGGGACTAGCGGGAGAAGGGCAGTACTTC
CASSLGLAGEGQYF
>TRBV6-2/TRBV6-3|TRBJ1-1|.|.
TGTGCCAGCAGTCACCTACCCGGGGTGGGGACGAACACTGAAGCTTTCTTT
CASSHLPGVGTNTEAFF
>TRBV7-8|TRBJ1-1|TRBD1|many
TGTGCCAGCAGCCACCGACAGGGACTACTGAACACTGAAGCTTTCTTT
CASSHRQGLLNTEAFF
>TRBV3-1|TRBJ2-7|.|many
TGTGCCAGCAGCCAAGTGAAGCGGAGCTCCTACGAGCAGTACTTC
CASSQVKRSSYEQYF
>TRBV19|TRBJ2-5|.|.
TGTGCCAGTAGTATCATGGGAAGGGGCAATCAGCCCCAGTACTTC
CASSIMGRGNQPQYF
>TRBV27|TRBJ1-1|.|.
TGTGCCAGCAGTTTATGGGGGGGGAGGGTGAACACTGAAGCTTTCTTT
CASSLWGGRVNTEAFF
>TRBV5-5|TRBJ1-1|.|many
TGTGCCAGCAGCTCGCGCGGGGCCAACACTGAAGCTTTCTTT
CASSSRGANTEAFF
>TRBV6-1|TRBJ2-2|TRBD1|many
TGTGCCAGCAGTCGGACAGGGAACGGGGAGCTGTTTTTT
CASSRTGNGELFF
>TRBV5-1|TRBJ1-4|TRBD1|.
TGCGCCAGCAGTTTTTTTGGAGGGACAGGGCAAGATGAAAAACTGTTTTTT
CASSFFGGTGQDEKLFF
>TRBV7-2|TRBJ2-7|.|.
TGTGCCAGCAGTAGGGACACCTTGGGCCCTACCTACGAGCAGTACTTC
CASSRDTLGPTYEQYF
>TRBV10-2|TRBJ1-2|TRBD1|few
TGTGCCAGCAGTTTACCAGGACAGGGGGGCTACACCTTC
CASSLPGQGGYTF
>TRBV7-9|TRBJ1-2|TRBD1|few
TGTGCCAGCAGTCCTGACAGGGGCAGCTACACCTTC
CASSPDRGSYTF
>TRBV20-1|TRBJ2-7|.|many
TGCAGTGCTAGAGATGTTCGACAAGAGGTCCACGAGCAGTACTTC
CSARDVRQEVHEQYF
>TRBV2|TRBJ2-5|.|.
TGTGCCAGCACGGGCGGGGCAGGTACCCAGTACTTC
CASTGGAGTQYF
>TRBV10-3|TRBJ2-2|.|few
TGTGCCATCAGGGGCCCCTCTCGGGAGCTGTTTTTT
CAIRGPSRELFF
>TRBV28|TRBJ1-4|.|few
TGTGCCAGCAAAAGGGGGAGCCTCGAAAAACTGTTTTTT
CASKRGSLEKLFF
>TRBV27|TRBJ2-5|TRBD2|many
TGTGCCAGCAGTTCTCTGGGACTAGCGGTGGAGACCCAGTACTTC
CASSSLGLAVETQYF
>TRBV7-2|TRBJ1-2|TRBD1|.
TGTGCCAGCAGCTACGACTTGGACAGGGGATATCGTGGCTACACCTTC
CASSYDLDRGYRGYTF